This T cell receptor beta chain derives from a study of T cell responses to AZD1222 COVID-19 vaccine. Germline assignment: CDR1 SGHKS and CDR2 YYEKEE (reference sequence). The CDR3 runs to 13 residues. This clone was counted once. At one end, the junction sequence differs from germline, possibly due to a read error. Repertoires were generated with immunoSEQ multiplex PCR, while TCRdb's copy carries only in-frame clones and drops some. The table lists about 160,000 clones, approximately 88% of them singletons. The genes are TRBV5-5 and TRBJ2-1, with D hard to call. The material sequenced was peripheral blood, taken 28 days after the second AZD1222 dose. The receptor was isolated from an adult who received the AZD1222 COVID-19 vaccine. For the CDR3, the DNA is TGTGCCAGCAGCGTCAACGAATACAGTGAGCAGTTCTTC. This codes for CASSVNEYSEQFF.